The present T cell receptor (beta chain) was sequenced within a study of T cell responses to AZD1222 COVID-19 vaccine. Sequencing used immunoSEQ multiplex PCR; TCRdb keeps in-frame clones, though not all of them. Among tens of thousands of clones listed, nearly 90% were seen once. The clonotype was recovered from an adult in good health. Here the sequenced sample was peripheral blood, taken on day 0 of AZD1222 vaccination.

The CDR3 region has the DNA TGTGCCAGCAGTGAAGACGAAGGGGCTAGCGGCACAGATACGCAGTATTTT. Translating it yields CASSEDEGASGTDTQYF. The chain couples TRBV6-1 to TRBJ2-3; possible D gene TRBD2, 6 bases. The CDR3 extends over 17 amino acids. V lost 1 base, J lost 1 base, and 15 bases lay in between. Germline V gene lookup returns CDR1 MNHNS and CDR2 SASEGT.